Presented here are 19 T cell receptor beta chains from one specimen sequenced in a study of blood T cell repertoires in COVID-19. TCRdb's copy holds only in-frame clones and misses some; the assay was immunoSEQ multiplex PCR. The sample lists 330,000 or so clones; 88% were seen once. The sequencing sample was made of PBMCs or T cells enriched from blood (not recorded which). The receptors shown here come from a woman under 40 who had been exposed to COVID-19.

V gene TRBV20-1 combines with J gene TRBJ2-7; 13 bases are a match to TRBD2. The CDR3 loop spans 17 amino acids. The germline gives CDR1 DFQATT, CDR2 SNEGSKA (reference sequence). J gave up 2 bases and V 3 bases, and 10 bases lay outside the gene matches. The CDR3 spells CSASRTSGRASTYEQYF. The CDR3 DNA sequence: TGCAGTGCTAGTCGCACTAGCGGGAGGGCTTCTACCTACGAGCAGTACTTC.

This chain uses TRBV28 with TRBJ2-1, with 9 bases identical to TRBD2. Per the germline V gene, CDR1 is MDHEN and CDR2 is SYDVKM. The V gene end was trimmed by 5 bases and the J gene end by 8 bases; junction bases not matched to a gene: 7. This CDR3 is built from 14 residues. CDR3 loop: CASSQSGRSYEQFF. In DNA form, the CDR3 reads TGTGCCAGCAGTCAAAGCGGGAGGTCTTATGAGCAGTTCTTC.

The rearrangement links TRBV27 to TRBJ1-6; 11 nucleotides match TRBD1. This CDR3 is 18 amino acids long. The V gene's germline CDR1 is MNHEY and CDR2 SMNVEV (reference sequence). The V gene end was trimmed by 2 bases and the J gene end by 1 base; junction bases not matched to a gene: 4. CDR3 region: CASSLLGQGASYNSPLHF. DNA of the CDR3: TGTGCCAGCAGTTTACTTGGACAGGGGGCGTCCTATAATTCACCCCTCCACTTT.

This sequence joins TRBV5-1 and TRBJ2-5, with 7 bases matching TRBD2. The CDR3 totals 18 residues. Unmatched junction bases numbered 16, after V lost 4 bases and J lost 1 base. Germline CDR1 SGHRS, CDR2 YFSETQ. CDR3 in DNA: TGCGCCAGCAGCGGAACCCTTCTATGGGAGGGCCTCCAAGAGACCCAGTACTTC. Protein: CASSGTLLWEGLQETQYF.

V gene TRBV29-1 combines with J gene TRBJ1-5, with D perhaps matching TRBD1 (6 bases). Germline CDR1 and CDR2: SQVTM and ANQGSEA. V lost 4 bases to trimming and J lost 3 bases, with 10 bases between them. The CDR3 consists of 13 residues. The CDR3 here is CSVGAGDNQPQHF. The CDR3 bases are TGCAGCGTTGGGGCAGGGGACAATCAGCCCCAGCATTTT.

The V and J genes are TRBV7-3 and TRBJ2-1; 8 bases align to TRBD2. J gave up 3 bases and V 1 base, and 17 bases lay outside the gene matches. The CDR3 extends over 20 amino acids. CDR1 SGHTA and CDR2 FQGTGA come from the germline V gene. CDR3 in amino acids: CASSLIRSGREIGDYNEQFF. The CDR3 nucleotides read TGTGCCAGCAGCTTAATTCGGAGCGGGAGAGAAATAGGGGACTACAATGAGCAGTTCTTC.

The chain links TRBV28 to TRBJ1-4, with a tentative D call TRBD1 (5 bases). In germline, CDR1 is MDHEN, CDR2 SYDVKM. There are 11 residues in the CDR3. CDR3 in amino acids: CASGMGEKLFF. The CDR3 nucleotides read TGTGCTTCAGGGATGGGGGAAAAACTGTTTTTT. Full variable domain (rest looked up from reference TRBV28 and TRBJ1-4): DVKVTQSSRYLVKRTGEKVFLECVQDMDHENMFWYRQDPGLGLRLIYFSYDVKMKEKGDIPEGYSVSREKKERFSLILESASTNQTSMYLCASGMGEKLFFGSGTQLSVL.

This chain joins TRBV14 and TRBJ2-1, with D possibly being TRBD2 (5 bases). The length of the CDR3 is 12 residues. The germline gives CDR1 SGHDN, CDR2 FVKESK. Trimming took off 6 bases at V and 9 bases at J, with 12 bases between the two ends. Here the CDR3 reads CASRLVGSEQFF. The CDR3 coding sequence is TGTGCCAGCAGACTAGTTGGCAGTGAGCAGTTCTTC.

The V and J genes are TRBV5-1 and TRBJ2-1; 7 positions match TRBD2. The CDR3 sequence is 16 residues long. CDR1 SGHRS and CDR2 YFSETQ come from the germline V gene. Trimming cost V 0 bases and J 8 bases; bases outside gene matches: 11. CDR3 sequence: CASSLAPGGLSDEQFF. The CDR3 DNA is TGCGCCAGCAGCTTGGCGCCGGGAGGTCTTAGTGATGAGCAGTTCTTC.

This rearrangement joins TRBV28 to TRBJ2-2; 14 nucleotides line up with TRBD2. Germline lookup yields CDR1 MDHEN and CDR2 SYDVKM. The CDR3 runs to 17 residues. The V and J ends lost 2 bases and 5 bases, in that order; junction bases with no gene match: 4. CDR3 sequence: CASSLVGLAGVTGELFF. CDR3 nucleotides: TGTGCCAGCAGTTTAGTGGGACTAGCGGGAGTTACCGGGGAGCTGTTTTTT. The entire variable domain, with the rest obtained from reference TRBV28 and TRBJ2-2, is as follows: DVKVTQSSRYLVKRTGEKVFLECVQDMDHENMFWYRQDPGLGLRLIYFSYDVKMKEKGDIPEGYSVSREKKERFSLILESASTNQTSMYLCASSLVGLAGVTGELFFGEGSRLTVL.

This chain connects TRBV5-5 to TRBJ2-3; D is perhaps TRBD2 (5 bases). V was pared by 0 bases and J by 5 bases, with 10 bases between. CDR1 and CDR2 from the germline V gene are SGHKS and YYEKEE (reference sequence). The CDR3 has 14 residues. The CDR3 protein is CASSLGSGIDTQYF. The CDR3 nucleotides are TGTGCCAGCAGCTTGGGCTCCGGGATAGATACGCAGTATTTT.

Here the CDR3 DNA reads TGTGCCAGCAGTCGGGACAACAATCAGCCCCAGCATTTT. Translation gives CASSRDNNQPQHF. J is TRBJ1-5 and V is TRBV2; possibly TRBD1 for D (6 bases). The V end was cut by 5 bases, the J end by 3 bases, with 8 bases between. The CDR3 covers 13 residues. From germline, CDR1 is SNHLY and CDR2 FYNNEI.

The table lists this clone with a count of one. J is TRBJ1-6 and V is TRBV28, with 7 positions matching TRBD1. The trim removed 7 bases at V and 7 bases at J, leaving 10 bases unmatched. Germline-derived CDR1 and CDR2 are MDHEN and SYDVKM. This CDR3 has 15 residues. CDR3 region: CASKGAQGENSPLHF. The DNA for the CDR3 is TGTGCCAGCAAAGGGGCGCAGGGGGAAAATTCACCCCTCCACTTT.

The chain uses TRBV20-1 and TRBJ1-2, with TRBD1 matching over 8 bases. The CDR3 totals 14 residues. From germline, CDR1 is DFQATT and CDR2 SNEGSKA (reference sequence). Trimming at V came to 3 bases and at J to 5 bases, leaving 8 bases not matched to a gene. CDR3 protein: CSASYGTGRYGYTF. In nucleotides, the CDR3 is TGCAGTGCTAGTTACGGGACAGGTCGGTATGGCTACACCTTC.

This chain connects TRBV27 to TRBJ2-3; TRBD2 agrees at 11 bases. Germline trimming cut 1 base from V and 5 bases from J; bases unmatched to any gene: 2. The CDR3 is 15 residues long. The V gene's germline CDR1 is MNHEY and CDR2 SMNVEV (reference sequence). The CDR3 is CASSLLGLAGDTQYF. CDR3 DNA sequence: TGTGCCAGCAGTTTATTAGGACTAGCGGGAGATACGCAGTATTTT.

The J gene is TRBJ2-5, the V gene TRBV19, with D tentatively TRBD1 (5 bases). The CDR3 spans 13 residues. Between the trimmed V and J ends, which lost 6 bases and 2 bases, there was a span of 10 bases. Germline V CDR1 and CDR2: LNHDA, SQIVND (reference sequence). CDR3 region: CASRGPPQETQYF. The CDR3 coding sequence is TGTGCCAGTAGGGGGCCTCCGCAAGAGACCCAGTACTTC.

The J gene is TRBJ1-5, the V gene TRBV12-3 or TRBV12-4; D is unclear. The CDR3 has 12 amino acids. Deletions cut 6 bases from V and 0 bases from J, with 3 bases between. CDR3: CASRASNQPQHF. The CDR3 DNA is TGTGCCAGCAGGGCTAGCAATCAGCCCCAGCATTTT.

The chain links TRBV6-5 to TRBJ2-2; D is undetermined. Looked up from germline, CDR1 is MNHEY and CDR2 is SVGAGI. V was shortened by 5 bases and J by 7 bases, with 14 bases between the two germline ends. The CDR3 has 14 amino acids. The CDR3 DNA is TGTGCCAGCAGTCCGTTTGCCCCTAACGGGGAGCTGTTTTTT. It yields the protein CASSPFAPNGELFF.

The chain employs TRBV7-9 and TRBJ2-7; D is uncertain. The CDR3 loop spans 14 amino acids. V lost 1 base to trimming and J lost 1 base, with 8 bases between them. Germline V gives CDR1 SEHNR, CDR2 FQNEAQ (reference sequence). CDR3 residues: CASSLGSLSYEQYF. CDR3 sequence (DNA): TGTGCCAGCAGCTTAGGTTCGTTATCCTACGAGCAGTACTTC.